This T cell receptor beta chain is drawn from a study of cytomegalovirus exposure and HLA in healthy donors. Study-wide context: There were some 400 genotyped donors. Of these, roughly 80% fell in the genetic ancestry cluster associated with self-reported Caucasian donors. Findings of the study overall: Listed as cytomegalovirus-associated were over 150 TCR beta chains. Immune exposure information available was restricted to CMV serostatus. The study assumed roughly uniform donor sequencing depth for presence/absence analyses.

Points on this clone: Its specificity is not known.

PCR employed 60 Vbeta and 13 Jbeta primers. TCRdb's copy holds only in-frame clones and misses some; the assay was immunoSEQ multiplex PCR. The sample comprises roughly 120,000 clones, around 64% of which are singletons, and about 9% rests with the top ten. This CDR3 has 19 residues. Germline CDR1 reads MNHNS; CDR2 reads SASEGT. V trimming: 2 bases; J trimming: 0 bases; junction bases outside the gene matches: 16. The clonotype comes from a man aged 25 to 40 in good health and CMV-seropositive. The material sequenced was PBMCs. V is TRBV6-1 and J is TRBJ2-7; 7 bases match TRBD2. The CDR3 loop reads CASSEFAKSGTRSSYEQYV. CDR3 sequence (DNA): TGTGCCAGCAGTGAATTCGCCAAAAGCGGGACCAGAAGCTCCTACGAGCAGTACGTC.